This T cell receptor beta chain was captured in a study of T-cell memory formation after mild COVID-19. Researchers used 5'RACE with constant-segment primers to make TCR alpha and TCR beta cDNA libraries that carry sample barcodes and UMIs. TCRdb called the 5' RACE reads again in MiXCR, with one record for every CDR3 protein. The sample yields about 84,000 distinct CDR3 sequences, roughly 13% seen once. This clonotype was observed at least ten times. Sequenced: PBMCs or a T cell subset sorted from them (not recorded which). The TCR was taken from an adult woman who had mild COVID-19 (a few samples of this study predate the infection). Cell type and time point are not known.

CDR3 nucleotides: TGTGCCAGCAGTTTAACTAGCGGGGGGGTTAGTGAGCAGTTCTTC. Its translation is CASSLTSGGVSEQFF. The chain uses TRBV27 and TRBJ2-1, with 13 bases fitting TRBD2. Germline V gene lookup returns CDR1 MNHEY and CDR2 SMNVEV (reference sequence). With V trimmed by 2 bases and J by 9 bases, 4 bases remained unmatched. CDR3 size: 15 residues.